The 5 T cell receptor beta chains listed next were all sequenced from one sample in a study of regulatory T cells in long-lasting Graves disease. Sample time point: persistent/refractory GD, antithyroid drugs over 5 years with positive TRAb. The TCR library was made from RNA that had been extracted from PBMCs in TRIzol. With iRepertoire HTBI primers and Arm-PCR of CDR3 regions, TCR beta libraries were built. A single record per CDR3 protein comes from TCRdb applying MiXCR to the multiplex PCR reads. The sample records about 470,000 distinct CDR3 sequences, about a fifth being singletons. This material consisted of peripheral blood mononuclear cells (PBMCs), taken when the disease was refractory, from a patient treated with antithyroid drugs. These TCRs come from a female donor with Graves disease.

This clonotype was detected many times. Written as DNA, the CDR3 is TGTGCCAGCGGTTTAGGGGTGAATGCTTTCTTT. This sequence encodes CASGLGVNAFF. The chain has TRBV11-2 and TRBJ1-1, with a possible D match to TRBD1 (5 bases). CDR1 is SGHAT, CDR2 FQNNGV, per germline. The CDR3 consists of 11 residues. Deletions cut 8 bases from V and 11 bases from J, with 15 bases between.

The chain links TRBV9 to TRBJ1-1, with D hard to call. V lost 4 bases to trimming and J lost 0 bases, with 7 bases between them. CDR1 and CDR2 from the germline V gene are SGDLS and YYNGEE. The CDR3 has 13 residues. CDR3 bases: TGTGCCAGCAGCACCTTGCTGAACACTGAAGCTTTCTTT. It yields the protein CASSTLLNTEAFF.

This chain joins TRBV6-1 and TRBJ2-2, with no clear D. Trimming cost V 2 bases and J 9 bases, with 7 bases left between them. The V gene's germline CDR1 is MNHNS and CDR2 SASEGT. CDR3 length: 12 amino acids. DNA for the CDR3: TGTGCCAGCAGTGAATCCCTGCGGGAGCTGTTTTTT. Translating it yields CASSESLRELFF.

This clonotype has ten or more counts. This chain links TRBV28 with TRBJ2-2; D possibly matches TRBD1 or TRBD2 (6 bases each). This CDR3 spans 15 amino acids. V was shortened by 7 bases and J by 6 bases, with 18 bases between the two germline ends. Per the germline V gene, CDR1 is MDHEN and CDR2 is SYDVKM. In DNA form, the CDR3 reads TGTGCCAGCAACCCCCGGGGGCAGCTCGCCGGGGAGCTGTTTTTT. Amino acids: CASNPRGQLAGELFF.

This clonotype was observed many times. This rearrangement joins TRBV3-1 to TRBJ1-2, with 9 bases lining up with TRBD1. Trimming cost V 3 bases and J 8 bases; bases outside gene matches: 7. This CDR3 has 14 residues. Germline values: CDR1 LGHDT, CDR2 YNNKEL (reference sequence). The CDR3 spells CASSQGTGFTGYTF. The CDR3, as DNA: TGTGCCAGCAGCCAGGGGACAGGGTTTACGGGCTACACCTTC.